The rows below give T cell receptor beta chains drawn from one sample of a study of T cell responses to AZD1222 COVID-19 vaccine. Here immunoSEQ multiplex PCR was the method, and the copy in TCRdb shows in-frame clones only, minus some. Here the sample spans about 150,000 clones, over 80% being singletons. The input for sequencing was peripheral blood, taken 28 days after the second AZD1222 dose. These receptors came from an adult who received the AZD1222 COVID-19 vaccine. Each CDR3 is given with its conserved first and last residue. D genes are given only for firm matches.

j_call v_call d_call cdr3_nt cdr3_aa
TRBJ1-2 TRBV24-1 . TGTGCCACCAGTGAAAGACATCACGGGGGCTACACCTTC CATSERHHGGYTF
TRBJ2-7 TRBV7-9 TRBD2 TGTGCCAGCAGCCCAATTTTGATACTAGCGGGACGCCCCCACGAGCAGTACTTC CASSPILILAGRPHEQYF
TRBJ1-2 TRBV7-8 TRBD1 TGTGCCAGCAGCTTAAGGGGACAGGGGAGGAACTATGGCTACACCTTC CASSLRGQGRNYGYTF
TRBJ1-3 TRBV5-6 . TGTGCCAGCAGCCCAGGGTACTCTGGAAACACCATATATTTT CASSPGYSGNTIYF
TRBJ1-3 TRBV12-5 TRBD1 TGTGCTAGTGGTTTGGTATCCCTAGGACAGGCCGAAACTGGTGGAAACACCATATATTTT CASGLVSLGQAETGGNTIYF
TRBJ1-4 TRBV4-2 . TGTGCCAGCAGCCCCCTCCCGGGAGTAGAGGCCGAAAAACTGCTTTTT CASSPLPGVEAEKLLF
TRBJ2-7 TRBV7-8 TRBD2 TGTGCCAGCAGCTTAGAAGGGAGACTAGCGGGGGAGCAGTACTTC CASSLEGRLAGEQYF
TRBJ2-1 TRBV19 . TGTGCCAGTAGTGCCCGGGACGCGCCTACTGATGAGCAGTTCTTC CASSARDAPTDEQFF
TRBJ1-1 TRBV12-3/TRBV12-4 TRBD1 TGTGCCAGCACCGATAGACAGGGGACTGAAGCTTTCTTT CASTDRQGTEAFF
TRBJ1-2 TRBV3-1/TRBV3-2 . TGTGCCAGCAGCCGCAGGGAGGACTACACCTTC CASSRREDYTF
TRBJ2-3 TRBV3-1/TRBV3-2 . TGTGCCAGCAGCCAAGACCCCGTGGGGGGATACTACACAGATACGCAGTATTTT CASSQDPVGGYYTDTQYF
TRBJ1-4 TRBV25-1 TRBD1 TGTGCCAGCAGTGAAGGAGGCAGGGGGGGTAATGAAAAACTGTTTTTT CASSEGGRGGNEKLFF
TRBJ2-3 TRBV7-2 . TGTGCCAGCAGCTCCATGCTCAGCACAGATACGCAGTATTTT CASSSMLSTDTQYF
TRBJ1-6 TRBV12-5 . TGTGCTAGTGGTTTGGGGCAGGGGCTTAGTAATTCACCCCTCCACTTT CASGLGQGLSNSPLHF
TRBJ1-1 TRBV11-2 . TGTGCCAGCAGCTCCTTGAGCACTGAAGCTTTCTTT CASSSLSTEAFF